One sample yielded the 2 T cell receptor beta chains listed below, sequenced in a study of blood T cell repertoires in COVID-19. The data were produced by immunoSEQ multiplex PCR, yet TCRdb's version contains in-frame clones alone and is incomplete. The sample consists of under 150,000 clones, 90% of them appearing once. The sequencing input was peripheral blood. The receptors shown here come from a human donor with active COVID-19. The donor label of this sample is uncertain.

As DNA, the CDR3 is TGTGCCAGCCGCACCGGCGAGACAAATATTTCACCCCTCCACTTT. As protein: CASRTGETNISPLHF. The genes are TRBV6-5 and TRBJ1-6, with D uncertain. With 8 bases removed from V and 9 bases from J, the gap between germline ends came to 20 bases. Germline lookup yields CDR1 MNHEY and CDR2 SVGAGI. This CDR3 is 15 amino acids long.

The chain recombines TRBV7-7 with TRBJ2-5, with D perhaps TRBD2 (7 bases). This CDR3 is 15 amino acids long. CDR1 is SSHAT, CDR2 FNYEAQ, per germline (reference sequence). With 1 base removed from V and 7 bases from J, the gap between germline ends came to 16 bases. The CDR3 region is CASSLEARGQGTQYF. CDR3 coding DNA: TGTGCCAGCAGCTTAGAAGCGCGGGGGCAGGGGACCCAGTACTTC.